These 8 T cell receptor beta chains were all obtained from the same sample, sequenced in a study of shared clonotypes between healthy human individuals. Repertoires were generated with immunoSEQ multiplex PCR, while TCRdb's copy carries only in-frame clones and drops some. The sample records 650,000 to 700,000 clones, 80% to 95% being singletons. The sequencing input was memory CD8+ T cells from PBMCs. Subset indicated: CD45RO+ cells pooled with CCR7-negative TemRA cells. Source of these receptors: a man in his late teens or twenties in good health. Some clones in this sample may be carry-over from other donors' samples.

This chain uses TRBV19 with TRBJ2-7; 9 bases agree with TRBD1. V lost 2 bases to trimming and J lost 3 bases; unmatched junction nucleotides: 5. CDR3 length equals 15 residues. Germline values: CDR1 LNHDA, CDR2 SQIVND (reference sequence). The CDR3 region has the DNA TGTGCCAGTAGTATACGGGCGACAGGGGGCTACGAGCAGTACTTC. Protein: CASSIRATGGYEQYF.

The count of this clone is one. The CDR3 DNA reads as TGTGCCAGCAGCCCCACGGCCGGAGGGAATGAGCAGTTCTTC. Its translation is CASSPTAGGNEQFF. The chain links TRBV27 to TRBJ2-1; D possibly corresponds to TRBD2 (6 bases). The V end lost 6 bases, the J end lost 7 bases, and 16 bases lay between the germline ends. The germline V gene has CDR1 MNHEY and CDR2 SMNVEV (reference sequence). The length of the CDR3 is 14 residues.

This chain uses TRBV4-1 with TRBJ1-1; D gene uncertain. The CDR3 loop spans 15 amino acids. V was clipped by 0 bases and J by 3 bases, with 11 bases between them. Germline V gene lookup returns CDR1 MGHRA and CDR2 YSYEKL. The CDR3 is CASSQDWLVDTEAFF. In DNA, the CDR3 is TGCGCCAGCAGCCAAGATTGGCTGGTAGACACTGAAGCTTTCTTT.

The chain uses TRBV10-3 and TRBJ2-7; 8 bases map to TRBD2. The CDR3 has 15 amino acids. V trimming: 3 bases; J trimming: 6 bases; junction bases outside the gene matches: 10. Germline CDR1 and CDR2: ENHRY and SYGVKD. The CDR3 spells CAISDVVAGRTEQYF. CDR3 in DNA: TGTGCCATCAGTGATGTAGTAGCGGGAAGGACCGAGCAGTACTTC.

The CDR3 here is CASSGTGGDTGELFF. CDR3 bases: TGTGCCAGCAGCGGGACAGGGGGCGACACCGGGGAGCTGTTTTTT. The chain combines TRBV9 with TRBJ2-2, with TRBD1 matching 11 bases. The CDR3 is made up of 15 amino acids. The V gene's germline CDR1 is SGDLS and CDR2 YYNGEE. V lost 3 bases, J lost 3 bases, and 1 base stayed unmatched.

The chain uses TRBV27 and TRBJ2-5, with TRBD1 matching 8 bases. Germline V gene data show CDR1 as MNHEY and CDR2 as SMNVEV (reference sequence). Trimming at V came to 4 bases and at J to 4 bases, leaving 14 bases not matched to a gene. The CDR3 extends over 17 amino acids. The CDR3 here is CASSSSSVDRGRETQYF. The CDR3 nucleotides are TGTGCCAGCAGTTCATCTTCCGTCGACAGGGGACGAGAGACCCAGTACTTC.

V and J are TRBV6-5 and TRBJ1-1; no firm D call. The V end was cut by 2 bases, the J end by 2 bases, with 9 bases between. This CDR3 contains 14 residues. Germline CDR1 MNHEY, CDR2 SVGAGI. CDR3 coding DNA: TGTGCCAGCAGTTACAGGGCAGCTAACACTGAAGCTTTCTTT. It specifies CASSYRAANTEAFF.

J is TRBJ2-5 and V is TRBV30; D is perhaps TRBD1 (6 bases). The V end lost 2 bases, the J end lost 13 bases, and 20 bases lay between the germline ends. Germline V gene sequence: CDR1 GTSNPN, CDR2 SVGIG (reference sequence). The CDR3 totals 13 residues. Here the CDR3 DNA reads TGTGCCTGGAGTCTTACCCCCTCCGGACAGTTGTACTTC. The encoded protein is CAWSLTPSGQLYF.